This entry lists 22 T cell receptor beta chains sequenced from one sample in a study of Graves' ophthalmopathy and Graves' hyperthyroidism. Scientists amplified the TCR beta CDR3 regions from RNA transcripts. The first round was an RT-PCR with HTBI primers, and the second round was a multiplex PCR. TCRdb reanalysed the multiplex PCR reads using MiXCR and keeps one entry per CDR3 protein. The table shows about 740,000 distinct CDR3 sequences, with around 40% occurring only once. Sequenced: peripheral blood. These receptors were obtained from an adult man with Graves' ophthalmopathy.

CDR3 coding DNA: TGTGCCAGCAGAGCCGGGACAGGGGTTCAACAGCCCCAGCATTTT. This sequence encodes CASRAGTGVQQPQHF. The genes are TRBV2 and TRBJ1-5, with TRBD1 matching over 10 bases. The V and J ends lost 6 bases and 7 bases, in that order; junction bases with no gene match: 9. The germline V gene encodes CDR1 SNHLY and CDR2 FYNNEI. This CDR3 is 15 amino acids long.

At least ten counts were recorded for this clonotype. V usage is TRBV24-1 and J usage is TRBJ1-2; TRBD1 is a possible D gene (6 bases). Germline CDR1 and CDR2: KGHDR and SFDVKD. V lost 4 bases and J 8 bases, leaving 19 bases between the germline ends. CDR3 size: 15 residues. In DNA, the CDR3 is TGTGCCACCAGTGACCCGATCACAGGGAGCAACGGCTACACCTTC. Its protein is CATSDPITGSNGYTF.

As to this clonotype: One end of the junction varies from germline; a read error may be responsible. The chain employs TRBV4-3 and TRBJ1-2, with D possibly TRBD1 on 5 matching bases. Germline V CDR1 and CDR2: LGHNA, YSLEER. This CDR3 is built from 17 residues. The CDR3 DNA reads TGCGTCAGCAGCCTAGATCTGGGACGACAGACCATTTATGGCTACACCTTC. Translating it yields CVSSLDLGRQTIYGYTF.

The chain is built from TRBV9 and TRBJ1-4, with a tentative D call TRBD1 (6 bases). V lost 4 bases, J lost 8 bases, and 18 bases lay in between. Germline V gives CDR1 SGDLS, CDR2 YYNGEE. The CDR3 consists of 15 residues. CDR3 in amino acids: CASSQDGTGTEKLFF. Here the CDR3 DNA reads TGTGCCAGCAGCCAAGATGGTACAGGGACAGAAAAACTGTTTTTT.

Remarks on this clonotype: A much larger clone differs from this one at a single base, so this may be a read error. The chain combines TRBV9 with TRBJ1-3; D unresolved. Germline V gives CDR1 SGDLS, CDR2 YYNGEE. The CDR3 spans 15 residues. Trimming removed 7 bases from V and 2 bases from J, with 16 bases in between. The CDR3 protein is CASGPTAYPGNTIYF. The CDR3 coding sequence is TGTGCCAGCGGGCCAACCGCTTACCCTGGAAACACCATATATTTT.

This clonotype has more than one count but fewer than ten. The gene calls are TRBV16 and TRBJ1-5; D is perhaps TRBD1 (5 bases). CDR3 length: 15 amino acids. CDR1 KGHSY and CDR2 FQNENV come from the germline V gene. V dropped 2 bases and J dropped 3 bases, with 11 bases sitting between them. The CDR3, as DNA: TGTGCCAGCAGCCAAGATCGGGGGAACAATCAGCCCCAGCATTTT. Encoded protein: CASSQDRGNNQPQHF.

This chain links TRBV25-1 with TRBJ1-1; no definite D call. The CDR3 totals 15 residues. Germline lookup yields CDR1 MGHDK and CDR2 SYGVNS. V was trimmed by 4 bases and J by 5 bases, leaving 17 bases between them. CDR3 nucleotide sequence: TGTGCCAGCAGTGCCGAATCCCAGAAGGGAACTGAAGCTTTCTTT. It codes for CASSAESQKGTEAFF. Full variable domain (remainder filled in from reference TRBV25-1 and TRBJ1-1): EADIYQTPRYLVIGTGKKITLECSQTMGHDKMYWYQQDPGMELHLIHYSYGVNSTEKGDLSSESTVSRIRTEHFPLTLESARPSHTSQYLCASSAESQKGTEAFFGQGTRLTVV.

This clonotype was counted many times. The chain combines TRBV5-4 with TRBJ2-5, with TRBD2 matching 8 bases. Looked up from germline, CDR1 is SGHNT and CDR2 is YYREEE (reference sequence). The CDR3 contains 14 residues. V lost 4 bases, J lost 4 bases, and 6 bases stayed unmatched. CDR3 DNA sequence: TGTGCCAGCAGCGCCGGGACTAGGTTAGAGACCCAGTACTTC. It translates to CASSAGTRLETQYF.

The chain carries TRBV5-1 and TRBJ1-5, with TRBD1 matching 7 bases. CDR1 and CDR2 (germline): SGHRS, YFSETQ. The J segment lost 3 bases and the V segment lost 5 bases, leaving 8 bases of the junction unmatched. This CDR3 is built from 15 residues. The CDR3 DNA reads TGCGCCAGCAGTACAGGGGAAAGCTCCAATCAGCCCCAGCATTTT. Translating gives CASSTGESSNQPQHF.

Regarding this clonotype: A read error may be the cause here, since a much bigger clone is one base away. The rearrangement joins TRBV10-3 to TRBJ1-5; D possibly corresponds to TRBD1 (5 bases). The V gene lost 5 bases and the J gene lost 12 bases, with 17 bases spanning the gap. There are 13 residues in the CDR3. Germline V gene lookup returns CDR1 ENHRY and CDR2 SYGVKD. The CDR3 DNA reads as TGTGCCATCAGTACTCGGGTGGGGGGGGGCCAGCATTTT. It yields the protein CAISTRVGGGQHF.

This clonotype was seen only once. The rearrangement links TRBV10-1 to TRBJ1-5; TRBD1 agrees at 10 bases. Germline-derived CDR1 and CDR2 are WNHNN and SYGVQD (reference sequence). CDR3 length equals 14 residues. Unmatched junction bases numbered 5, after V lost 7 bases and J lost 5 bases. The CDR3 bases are TGCGCCAGCACTAAAGGGACAGGGGATCAGCCCCAGCATTTT. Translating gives CASTKGTGDQPQHF.

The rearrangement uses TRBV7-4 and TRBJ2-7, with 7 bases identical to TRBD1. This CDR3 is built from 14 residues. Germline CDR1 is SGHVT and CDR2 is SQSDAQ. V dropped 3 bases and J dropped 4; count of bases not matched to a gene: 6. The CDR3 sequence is CASSFLQGIYEQYF. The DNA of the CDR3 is TGTGCCAGCAGCTTCCTACAGGGGATATACGAGCAGTACTTC.

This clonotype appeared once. In DNA form, the CDR3 reads TGCAGTGCTAGAGATCCGAAGGCCGGGGAGCTGTTTTTT. Protein: CSARDPKAGELFF. The V call is TRBV20-1, the J call TRBJ2-2, with D hard to call. CDR1 is DFQATT and CDR2 is SNEGSKA in the germline V gene (reference sequence). V was trimmed by 0 bases and J by 6 bases, leaving 8 bases between them. The CDR3 length is 13 residues.

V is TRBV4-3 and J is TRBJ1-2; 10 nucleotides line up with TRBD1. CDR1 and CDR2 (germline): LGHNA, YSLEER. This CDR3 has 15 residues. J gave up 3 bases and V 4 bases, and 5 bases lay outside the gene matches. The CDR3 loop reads CASSPAGQGYYGYTF. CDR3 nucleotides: TGCGCCAGCAGCCCAGCGGGACAGGGGTACTATGGCTACACCTTC.

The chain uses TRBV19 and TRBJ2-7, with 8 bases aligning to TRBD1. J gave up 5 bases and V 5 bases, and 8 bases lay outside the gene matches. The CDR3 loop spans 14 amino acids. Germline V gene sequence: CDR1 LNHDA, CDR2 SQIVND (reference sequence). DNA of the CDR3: TGTGCCAGTAGTCTTAAGGACAGGGACCACGAGCAGTACTTC. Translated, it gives CASSLKDRDHEQYF.

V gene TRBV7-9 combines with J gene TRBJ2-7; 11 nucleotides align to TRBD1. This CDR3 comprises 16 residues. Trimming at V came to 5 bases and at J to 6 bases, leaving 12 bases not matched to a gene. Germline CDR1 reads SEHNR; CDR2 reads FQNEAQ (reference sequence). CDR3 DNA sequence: TGTGCCAGCAGCCCCGAGTTAGGGACAGGGGGTTTCGAGCAGTACTTC. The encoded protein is CASSPELGTGGFEQYF.

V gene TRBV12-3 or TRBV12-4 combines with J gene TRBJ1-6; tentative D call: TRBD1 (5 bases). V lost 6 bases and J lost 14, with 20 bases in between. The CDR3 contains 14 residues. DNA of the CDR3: TGTGCCAGCAGGGCTGAGGCCGGGGGAGGTTCCCTCCACTTT. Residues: CASRAEAGGGSLHF.

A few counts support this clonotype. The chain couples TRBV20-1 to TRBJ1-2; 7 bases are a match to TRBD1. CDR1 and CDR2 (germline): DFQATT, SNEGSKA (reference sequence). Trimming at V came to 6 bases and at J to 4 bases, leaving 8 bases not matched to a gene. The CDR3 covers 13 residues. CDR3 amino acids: CSAHPPGGYGYTF. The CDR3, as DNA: TGCAGTGCACATCCCCCAGGGGGCTATGGCTACACCTTC.

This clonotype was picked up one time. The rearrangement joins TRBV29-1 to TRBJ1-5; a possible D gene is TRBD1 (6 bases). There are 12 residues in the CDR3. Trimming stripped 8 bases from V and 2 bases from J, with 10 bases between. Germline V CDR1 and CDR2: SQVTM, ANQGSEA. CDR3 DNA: TGCAGCCAGGGGTTGGGCAATCAGCCCCAGCATTTT. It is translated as CSQGLGNQPQHF.

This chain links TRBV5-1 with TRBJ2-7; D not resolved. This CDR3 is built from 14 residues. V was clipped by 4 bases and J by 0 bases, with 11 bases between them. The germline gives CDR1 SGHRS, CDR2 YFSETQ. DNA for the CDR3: TGCGCCAGCAGCGCCGGGCCAAGCTCCTACGAGCAGTACTTC. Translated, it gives CASSAGPSSYEQYF. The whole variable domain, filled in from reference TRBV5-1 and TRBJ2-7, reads KAGVTQTPRYLIKTRGQQVTLSCSPISGHRSVSWYQQTPGQGLQFLFEYFSETQRNKGNFPGRFSGRQFSNSRSEMNVSTLELGDSALYLCASSAGPSSYEQYFGPGTRLTVT.

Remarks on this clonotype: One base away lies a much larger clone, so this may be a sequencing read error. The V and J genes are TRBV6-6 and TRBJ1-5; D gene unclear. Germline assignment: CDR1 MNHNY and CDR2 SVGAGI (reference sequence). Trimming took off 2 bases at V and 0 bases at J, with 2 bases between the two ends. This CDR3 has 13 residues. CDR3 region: CASSYHSNQPQHF. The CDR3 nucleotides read TGTGCCAGCAGTTACCATAGCAATCAGCCCCAGCATTTT.

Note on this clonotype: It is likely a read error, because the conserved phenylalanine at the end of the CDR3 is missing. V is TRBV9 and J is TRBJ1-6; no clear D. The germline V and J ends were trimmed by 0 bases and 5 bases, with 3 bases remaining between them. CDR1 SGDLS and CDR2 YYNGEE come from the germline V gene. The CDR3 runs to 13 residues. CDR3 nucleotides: TGTGCCAGCAGCGTAGTTGATAATTCACCCCTCCACCTT. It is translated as CASSVVDNSPLHL.